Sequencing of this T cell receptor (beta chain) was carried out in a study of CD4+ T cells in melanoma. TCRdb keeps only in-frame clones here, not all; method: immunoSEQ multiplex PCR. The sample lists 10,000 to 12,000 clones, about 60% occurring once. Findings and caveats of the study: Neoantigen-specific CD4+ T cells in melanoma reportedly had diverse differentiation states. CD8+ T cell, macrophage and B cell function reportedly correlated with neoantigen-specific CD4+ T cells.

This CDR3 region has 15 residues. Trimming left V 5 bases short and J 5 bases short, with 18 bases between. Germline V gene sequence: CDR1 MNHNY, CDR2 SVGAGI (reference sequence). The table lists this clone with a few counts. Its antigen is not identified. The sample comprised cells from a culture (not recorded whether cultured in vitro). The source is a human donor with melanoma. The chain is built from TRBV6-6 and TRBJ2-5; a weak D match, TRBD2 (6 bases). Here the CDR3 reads CASSRAGTAGETQYF. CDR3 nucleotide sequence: TGTGCCAGCAGTCGAGCCGGGACTGCCGGTGAGACCCAGTACTTC.